This T cell receptor beta chain was profiled in a study of blood T cell repertoires in COVID-19. Profiling relied on immunoSEQ multiplex PCR, and the TCRdb table lists in-frame clones only, not all of them. The sample contains some 80,000 clones, about 73% of which appear only once. Material: peripheral blood. The clonotype was recovered from a man in his 60s with COVID-19, enrolled during active disease.

CDR3 amino acids: CASSVWPLDQPQHF. CDR3 sequence (DNA): TGTGCCAGCAGTGTTTGGCCTCTGGATCAGCCCCAGCATTTT. The chain employs TRBV2 and TRBJ1-5; D not certain. Trimming cost V 4 bases and J 5 bases, with 12 bases left between them. Germline V gives CDR1 SNHLY, CDR2 FYNNEI. This CDR3 has 14 amino acids. Together with reference TRBV2 and TRBJ1-5, the CDR3 gives the full variable domain: EPEVTQTPSHQVTQMGQEVILRCVPISNHLYFYWYRQILGQKVEFLVSFYNNEISEKSEIFDDQFSVERPDGSNFTLKIRSTKLEDSAMYFCASSVWPLDQPQHFGDGTRLSIL.